This T cell receptor beta chain emerged from a study of blood T cell repertoires in COVID-19. Study background: Samples taken during acute and convalescent COVID-19 were collected in the United States, Italy and Spain. T cells, B-cell-depleted T cells, or PBMCs provided the cDNA or gDNA that served as material.

Germline CDR1 and CDR2: SEHNR and FQNEAQ (reference sequence). V gave up 5 bases and J gave up 6 bases; unmatched junction bases: 10. The CDR3 loop spans 15 amino acids. Sequenced by immunoSEQ multiplex PCR; TCRdb stores in-frame clones only, minus some. The repertoire consists of 200,000 to 300,000 clones, with around 79% occurring once and the leading ten covering about 3%. The sequence derives from a woman aged 80 or over with acute or convalescent COVID-19. The sequencing input was peripheral blood. The V gene is TRBV7-9, the J gene TRBJ1-2; 9 bases agree with TRBD1. This chain's CDR3 is CASSAYTGGGDGYTF. The CDR3 DNA reads as TGTGCCAGCAGCGCCTATACAGGGGGCGGAGATGGCTACACCTTC.